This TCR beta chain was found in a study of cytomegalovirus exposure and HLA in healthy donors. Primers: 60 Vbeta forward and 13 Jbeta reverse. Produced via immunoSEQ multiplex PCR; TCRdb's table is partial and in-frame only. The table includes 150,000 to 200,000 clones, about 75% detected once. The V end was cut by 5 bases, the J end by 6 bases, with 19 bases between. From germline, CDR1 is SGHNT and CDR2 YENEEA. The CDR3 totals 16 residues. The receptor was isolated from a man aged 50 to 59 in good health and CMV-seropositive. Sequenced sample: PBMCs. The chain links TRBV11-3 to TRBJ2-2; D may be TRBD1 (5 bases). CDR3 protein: CASSERSGIFPGELFF. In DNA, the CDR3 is TGTGCCAGCAGCGAGAGGTCAGGGATATTCCCCGGGGAGCTGTTTTTT.